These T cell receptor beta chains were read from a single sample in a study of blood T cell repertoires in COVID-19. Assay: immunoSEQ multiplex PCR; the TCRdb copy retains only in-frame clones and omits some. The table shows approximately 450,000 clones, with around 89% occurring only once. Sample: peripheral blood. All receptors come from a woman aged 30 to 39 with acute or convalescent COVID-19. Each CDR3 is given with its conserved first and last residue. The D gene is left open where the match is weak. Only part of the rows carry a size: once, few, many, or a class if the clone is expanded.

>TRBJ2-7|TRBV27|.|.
CASSNPGPANEQYF
TGTGCCAGCAGTAACCCGGGTCCCGCCAACGAGCAGTACTTC
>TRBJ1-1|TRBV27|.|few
CASSLGQGFPEAFF
TGTGCCAGCAGTTTAGGGCAGGGGTTTCCTGAAGCTTTCTTT
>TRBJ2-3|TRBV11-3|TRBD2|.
CASREGTSLLDTQYF
TGTGCCAGCAGAGAAGGGACTAGCCTTCTGGATACGCAGTATTTT
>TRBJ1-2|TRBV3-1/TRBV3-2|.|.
CASSQIVGGLYGYTF
TGTGCCAGCAGCCAAATAGTGGGCGGGCTCTATGGCTACACCTTC
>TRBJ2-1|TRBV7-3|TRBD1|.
CASSPTGQGGYNEQFF
TGTGCCAGCAGCCCGACAGGACAGGGAGGCTACAATGAGCAGTTCTTC
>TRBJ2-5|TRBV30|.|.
CAWSVEQGGWETQYF
TGTGCCTGGAGTGTTGAACAGGGTGGTTGGGAGACCCAGTACTTC
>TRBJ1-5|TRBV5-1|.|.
CASSLLGDQPQHF
TGCGCCAGCAGCCTTCTCGGGGATCAGCCCCAGCATTTT
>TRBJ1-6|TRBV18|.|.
CASSPLRQSYSPLHF
TGTGCCAGCTCACCCCTAAGACAGTCTTATTCACCCCTCCACTTT
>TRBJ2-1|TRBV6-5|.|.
CASMRDEQFF
TGTGCCAGCATGAGGGATGAGCAGTTCTTC
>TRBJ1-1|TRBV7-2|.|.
CASSLVGGMNTEAFF
TGTGCCAGCAGCTTAGTGGGGGGGATGAACACTGAAGCTTTCTTT
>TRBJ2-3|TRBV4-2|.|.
CASQTGGGLLADTQYF
TGTGCCTCACAGACTGGGGGGGGCCTCTTAGCAGATACGCAGTATTTT
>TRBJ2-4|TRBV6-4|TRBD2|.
CASSEVAGGGCWANIQYF
TGTGCCAGCAGTGAGGTAGCGGGGGGTGGGTGTTGGGCAAACATTCAGTACTTC
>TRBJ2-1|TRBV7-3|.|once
CASSPGELGNEQFF
TGTGCCAGCAGCCCGGGAGAGCTAGGCAATGAGCAGTTCTTC
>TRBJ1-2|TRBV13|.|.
CASSRPGTSDYGYTF
TGTGCCAGCAGCCGTCCCGGGACATCGGACTATGGCTACACCTTC
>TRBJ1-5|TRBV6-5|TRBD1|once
CASRRQGSQPQHF
TGTGCCAGCAGGCGACAGGGGAGTCAGCCCCAGCATTTT
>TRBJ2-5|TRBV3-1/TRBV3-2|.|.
CASSQILQETQYF
TGTGCCAGCAGCCAAATCCTCCAAGAGACCCAGTACTTC
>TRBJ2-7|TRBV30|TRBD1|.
CAWSITGDYEQYF
TGTGCCTGGAGCATAACAGGGGACTACGAGCAGTACTTC
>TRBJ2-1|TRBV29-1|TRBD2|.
CSALAGGRDEQFF
TGCAGCGCCCTAGCGGGGGGGCGGGATGAGCAGTTCTTC
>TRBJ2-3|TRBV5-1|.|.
CASSLESVGDTQYF
TGCGCCAGCAGCTTGGAAAGCGTGGGAGATACGCAGTATTTT
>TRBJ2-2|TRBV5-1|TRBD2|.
CASSLGTSNTGELFF
TGCGCCAGCAGCTTGGGGACTAGCAACACCGGGGAGCTGTTTTTT
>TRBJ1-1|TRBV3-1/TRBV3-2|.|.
CASSPPRQNTEAFF
TGTGCCAGCAGCCCCCCTAGGCAGAACACTGAAGCTTTCTTT
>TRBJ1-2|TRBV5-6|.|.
CASSLQGNYGYTF
TGTGCCAGCAGCTTACAGGGTAACTATGGCTACACCTTC
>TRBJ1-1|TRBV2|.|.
CASSAQGRGTEAFF
TGTGCCAGCAGCGCACAGGGTAGGGGCACTGAAGCTTTCTTT
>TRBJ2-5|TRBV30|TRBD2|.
CAWNSGGAGETQYF
TGTGCCTGGAATAGCGGGGGGGCCGGAGAGACCCAGTACTTC
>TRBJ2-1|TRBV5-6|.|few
CASSSPGSRGNEQFF
TGTGCCAGCAGCTCACCGGGTTCTCGGGGCAATGAGCAGTTCTTC
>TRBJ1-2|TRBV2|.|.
CASTMTSNYGYTF
TGTGCCAGCACCATGACAAGTAACTATGGCTACACCTTC
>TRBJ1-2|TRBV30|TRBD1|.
CASTSGTEVGYTF
TGTGCCTCCACCTCGGGGACAGAGGTGGGCTACACCTTC
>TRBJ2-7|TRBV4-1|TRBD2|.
CASSPGLADYEQYF
TGCGCCAGCAGCCCAGGACTAGCGGACTACGAGCAGTACTTC
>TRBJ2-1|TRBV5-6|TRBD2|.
CASSLAGTSGSPDNNEQFF
TGTGCCAGCAGCTTGGCAGGTACTAGCGGGTCGCCGGACAACAATGAGCAGTTCTTC
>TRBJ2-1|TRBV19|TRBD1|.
CASRQDRGSSYNEQFF
TGTGCCAGTAGGCAGGACAGGGGGAGCTCCTACAATGAGCAGTTCTTC
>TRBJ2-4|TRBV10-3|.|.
CAISESRDNKNIQYF
TGTGCCATCAGTGAGTCCCGGGACAACAAAAACATTCAGTACTTC
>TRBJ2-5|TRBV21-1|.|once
CASNELLRGIQETQYF
TGTGCCTCTAACGAACTCCTACGGGGGATACAAGAGACCCAGTACTTC
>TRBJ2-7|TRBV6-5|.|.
CASSRGDFLSYEQYF
TGTGCCAGCAGCCGAGGGGACTTTCTCTCCTACGAGCAGTACTTC
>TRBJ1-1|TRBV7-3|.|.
CASSLLAVTNTEAFF
TGTGCCAGCAGCTTATTGGCAGTTACAAACACTGAAGCTTTCTTT
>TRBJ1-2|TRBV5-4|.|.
CASSLNRLNGYTF
TGTGCCAGCAGCTTAAACAGGTTGAACGGCTACACCTTC
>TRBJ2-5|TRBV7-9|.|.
CASLSGALGTQYF
TGTGCCAGCTTATCAGGGGCGCTGGGGACCCAGTACTTC
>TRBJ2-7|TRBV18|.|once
CASSPGDYEQYF
TGTGCCAGCTCACCAGGAGACTACGAGCAGTACTTC
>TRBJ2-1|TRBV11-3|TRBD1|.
CASSPGTAEYNEQFF
TGTGCCAGCAGCCCAGGGACAGCCGAATACAATGAGCAGTTCTTC
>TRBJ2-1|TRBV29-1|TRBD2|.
CSSSGTILGEQFF
TGCAGCTCCTCCGGGACTATTCTGGGTGAGCAGTTCTTC
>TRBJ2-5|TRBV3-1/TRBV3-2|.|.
CASSPRLGYQETQYF
TGTGCCAGCAGCCCCCGACTAGGTTACCAAGAGACCCAGTACTTC
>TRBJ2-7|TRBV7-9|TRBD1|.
CASSPGGAYEQYF
TGTGCCAGCAGCCCAGGGGGAGCTTACGAGCAGTACTTC
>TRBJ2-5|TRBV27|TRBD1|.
CASSFSTGKTQYF
TGTGCCAGCAGTTTCTCGACAGGGAAGACCCAGTACTTC
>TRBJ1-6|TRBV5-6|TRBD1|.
CASSSGQGTSYNSPLHF
TGTGCCAGCAGCTCTGGACAGGGGACCTCCTATAATTCACCCCTCCACTTT
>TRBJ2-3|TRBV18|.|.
CATLSQTGTTDTQYF
TGTGCCACCTTAAGTCAGACAGGGACTACAGATACGCAGTATTTT
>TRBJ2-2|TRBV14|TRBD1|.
CASSHWDRGIGGELFF
TGTGCCAGCAGCCATTGGGACAGGGGGATCGGCGGGGAGCTGTTTTTT
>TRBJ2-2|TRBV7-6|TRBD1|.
CASSSSRRLTGGLDTGELFF
TGTGCCAGCAGCTCCTCGCGGCGGCTCACAGGGGGCTTAGACACCGGGGAGCTGTTTTTT
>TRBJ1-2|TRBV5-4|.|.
CASSLGGESGYYGYTF
TGTGCCAGCAGCCTGGGGGGGGAATCCGGGTACTATGGCTACACCTTC
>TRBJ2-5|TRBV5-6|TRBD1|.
CASSLRGQAKTQYF
TGTGCCAGCAGCCTGAGAGGACAGGCGAAGACCCAGTACTTC
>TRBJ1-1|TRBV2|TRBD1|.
CAGSTGGNTEAFF
TGTGCCGGCAGCACAGGGGGCAACACTGAAGCTTTCTTT
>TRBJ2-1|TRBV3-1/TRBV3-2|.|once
CASSPVGVGDEQFF
TGTGCCAGCAGCCCGGTGGGAGTTGGCGATGAGCAGTTCTTC
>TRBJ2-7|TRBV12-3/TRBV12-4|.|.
CASSSRHPYEQYF
TGTGCCAGCAGTTCAAGACACCCCTACGAGCAGTACTTC
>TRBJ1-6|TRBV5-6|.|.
CASQVRGSPLHF
TGTGCCTCACAGGTACGCGGTTCACCCCTCCACTTT
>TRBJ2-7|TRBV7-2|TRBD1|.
CASSLIGTGSYEQYF
TGTGCCAGCAGCTTAATAGGGACAGGGTCCTACGAGCAGTACTTC
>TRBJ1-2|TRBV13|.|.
CASSPDTGYGYTF
TGTGCCAGCAGCCCGGACACCGGTTATGGCTACACCTTC